The 23 T cell receptor beta chains in this list originate from one sample, sequenced in a study of CD8+ T cells in alopecia areata. Stated treatment: oral pan-JAK inhibitor, 5-10 mg twice daily. cDNA prepared by RNA extraction and subsequent reverse transcription served as the template for sequencing. Produced via immunoSEQ multiplex PCR; TCRdb's table is partial and in-frame only. In the table there are some 200,000 clones, about three fifths of which are singletons. Sequenced here: CD4+ T cells sorted from blood, sampled at week 24, from a patient treated with tofacitinib. Receptors were obtained from a human donor with alopecia areata.

The rearrangement links TRBV6-5 to TRBJ1-2; TRBD1 agrees at 9 bases. Unmatched junction bases numbered 9, after V lost 8 bases and J lost 2 bases. The V gene's germline CDR1 is MNHEY and CDR2 SVGAGI. The CDR3 has 15 residues. For the CDR3, the DNA is TGTGCCAGCGGATTGGGACAGGGTGTAAACTATGGCTACACCTTC. It specifies CASGLGQGVNYGYTF.

The rearrangement joins TRBV14 to TRBJ2-7; D remains unclear. In germline, CDR1 is SGHDN, CDR2 FVKESK. With 0 bases removed from V and 3 bases from J, the gap between germline ends came to 6 bases. The CDR3 loop spans 13 amino acids. The DNA for the CDR3 is TGTGCCAGCAGCCAAGAACTCTTCTACGAGCAGTACTTC. It encodes CASSQELFYEQYF.

This CDR3 reads CSVRTLADAYEQYF. CDR3 DNA: TGCAGCGTGAGAACATTAGCGGATGCCTACGAGCAGTACTTC. The chain recombines TRBV29-1 with TRBJ2-7; tentatively, D is TRBD2 (6 bases). The V end was cut by 6 bases, the J end by 2 bases, with 17 bases between. Germline values: CDR1 SQVTM, CDR2 ANQGSEA. The CDR3 is made up of 14 amino acids.

This clone has only a few counts. The rearrangement uses TRBV10-3 and TRBJ2-1; 10 nucleotides line up with TRBD2. Germline V lookup: CDR1 ENHRY, CDR2 SYGVKD. The CDR3 spans 17 residues. Trimming at V came to 3 bases and at J to 6 bases, leaving 11 bases not matched to a gene. The CDR3 reads CAISDYETSGTSNEQFF. DNA for the CDR3: TGTGCCATCAGTGACTATGAAACTAGCGGGACGAGCAATGAGCAGTTCTTC.

The V and J genes are TRBV7-9 and TRBJ2-7, with unresolved D. The CDR3 is made up of 8 amino acids. Deletions cut 5 bases from V and 12 bases from J, with 5 bases between. In germline, CDR1 is SEHNR, CDR2 FQNEAQ (reference sequence). The CDR3 sequence: CASSPGYF. Written as DNA, the CDR3 is TGTGCCAGCAGCCCCGGGTACTTC.

The rearrangement joins TRBV6-6 to TRBJ2-7, with D possibly being TRBD1 (5 bases). The CDR3 is 13 amino acids. Germline V lookup: CDR1 MNHNY, CDR2 SVGAGI (reference sequence). Deletions cut 3 bases from V and 5 bases from J, with 11 bases between. CDR3 DNA: TGTGCCAGCAGTTATTCCAGGGTCGACGAGCAGTACTTC. This sequence encodes CASSYSRVDEQYF.

This clone was seen a few times. This chain connects TRBV19 to TRBJ2-7, with TRBD1 as a possible D gene (6 bases). This CDR3 spans 13 amino acids. Germline lookup yields CDR1 LNHDA and CDR2 SQIVND (reference sequence). The V gene lost 4 bases and the J gene lost 4 bases, with 11 bases spanning the gap. The CDR3 nucleotides are TGTGCCAGTAGTACCGCGAGGGGGTACGAGCAGTACTTC. Protein: CASSTARGYEQYF. Supplemented by reference TRBV19 and TRBJ2-7, the full variable domain reads DGGITQSPKYLFRKEGQNVTLSCEQNLNHDAMYWYRQDPGQGLRLIYYSQIVNDFQKGDIAEGYSVSREKKESFPLTVTSAQKNPTAFYLCASSTARGYEQYFGPGTRLTVT.

The chain links TRBV6-5 to TRBJ2-7; 11 bases align to TRBD2. The junction had 7 bases not matched to a gene; V was cut back by 2 bases and J by 4 bases. The V gene's germline CDR1 is MNHEY and CDR2 SVGAGI. The CDR3 sequence is 16 residues long. The CDR3 reads CASSYTTSGSLYEQYF. CDR3 DNA: TGTGCCAGCAGTTACACAACTAGCGGGAGTCTATACGAGCAGTACTTC.

The chain carries TRBV7-3 and TRBJ2-1; 16 bases map to TRBD2. CDR1 is SGHTA, CDR2 FQGTGA, per germline. CDR3 size: 17 residues. Losses at the gene ends were 6 bases for V and 5 bases for J; bases not matched to a gene: 7. In DNA form, the CDR3 reads TGTGCCAGCAGTTCCACCGGGACTAGCGGGAGGGACAATGAGCAGTTCTTC. Translating gives CASSSTGTSGRDNEQFF.

In this sample, this clone turned up a few times. The V call is TRBV27, the J call TRBJ2-7; a possible D gene is TRBD2 (5 bases). The germline V and J ends were trimmed by 0 bases and 1 base, with 7 bases remaining between them. Germline lookup yields CDR1 MNHEY and CDR2 SMNVEV (reference sequence). The CDR3 is made up of 14 amino acids. CDR3 residues: CASSLSRGSYEQYF. The CDR3 coding sequence is TGTGCCAGCAGTTTATCACGGGGTTCCTACGAGCAGTACTTC.

The CDR3 region is CASRGQALTGELFF. The CDR3 bases are TGTGCCAGTAGGGGCCAGGCCCTTACCGGGGAGCTGTTTTTT. V gene TRBV19 combines with J gene TRBJ2-2; no reliable D call. This CDR3 region has 14 residues. V dropped 6 bases and J dropped 5 bases, with 13 bases sitting between them. Germline V gene sequence: CDR1 LNHDA, CDR2 SQIVND (reference sequence).

The chain uses TRBV4-2 and TRBJ1-3; 7 positions match TRBD1. The CDR3 sequence is 14 residues long. V shed 3 bases, J shed 2 bases, and the junction held 1 base outside the gene matches. Germline assignment: CDR1 LGHNA and CDR2 YNFKEQ. CDR3 loop: CASSHTGAGNTIYF. The CDR3 DNA reads TGTGCCAGCAGCCACACAGGGGCTGGAAACACCATATATTTT.

This chain connects TRBV18 to TRBJ1-1, with D unresolved. The CDR3 extends over 12 amino acids. With 3 bases removed from V and 1 base from J, the gap between germline ends came to 3 bases. The V gene's germline CDR1 is KGHSH and CDR2 LQKENI. CDR3 protein: CASSPENTEAFF. CDR3 nucleotides: TGTGCCAGCTCACCGGAGAACACTGAAGCTTTCTTT.

In its sample, this clone was seen once. The chain combines TRBV29-1 with TRBJ1-2; no reliable D call. CDR1 is SQVTM, CDR2 ANQGSEA, per germline. The CDR3 extends over 12 amino acids. With 3 bases removed from V and 6 bases from J, the gap between germline ends came to 11 bases. CDR3 nucleotide sequence: TGCAGCGTTGAGGGTAGGGCGGATGGCTACACCTTC. It is translated as CSVEGRADGYTF.

This sequence joins TRBV12-5 and TRBJ2-5; D is ambiguous. The germline gives CDR1 LGHNT, CDR2 FRNRAP. V shed 4 bases and J shed 9 bases, with 9 bases lying between them. This CDR3 spans 11 amino acids. The CDR3 nucleotides are TGTGCTAGTGGTTCCCTCATGGCCCAGTACTTC. Encoded protein: CASGSLMAQYF.

In its sample, this clone was seen a few times. J is TRBJ2-7 and V is TRBV30; D is perhaps TRBD2 (6 bases). Trimming stripped 2 bases from V and 1 base from J, with 12 bases between. Germline CDR1 GTSNPN, CDR2 SVGIG (reference sequence). The CDR3 runs 14 residues. In DNA, the CDR3 is TGTGCCTGGAGTTGGCGGGGCGCTTCCTACGAGCAGTACTTC. It is translated as CAWSWRGASYEQYF.

V and J are TRBV5-4 and TRBJ1-1; D uncertain. Germline values: CDR1 SGHNT, CDR2 YYREEE (reference sequence). V gave up 4 bases and J gave up 1 base, with 5 bases separating them. This CDR3 is 12 amino acids long. The CDR3 loop is CASSKGNTEAFF. CDR3 in DNA: TGTGCCAGCAGCAAAGGGAACACTGAAGCTTTCTTT.

The chain recombines TRBV5-1 with TRBJ2-3; maybe TRBD2 (6 bases). Looked up from germline, CDR1 is SGHRS and CDR2 is YFSETQ. V lost 4 bases and J 10 bases, leaving 13 bases between the germline ends. The CDR3 spans 12 residues. The CDR3 coding sequence is TGCGCCAGCAGCCCGACCGAGCGGGCGCAGTATTTT. Translating it yields CASSPTERAQYF.

The chain links TRBV2 to TRBJ1-1, with 8 bases identical to TRBD1. With 9 bases clipped from V and 1 base from J, the junction kept 7 bases outside the gene matches. CDR1 is SNHLY, CDR2 FYNNEI, per germline. This CDR3 has 14 amino acids. The CDR3 DNA is TGTGCCAGACCCCAGGGGGCGGGGAACACTGAAGCTTTCTTT. Protein sequence: CARPQGAGNTEAFF.

A single count supports this clone. This chain links TRBV2 with TRBJ1-1; 7 bases fit TRBD1. Germline V CDR1 and CDR2: SNHLY, FYNNEI. Trimming removed 2 bases from V and 4 bases from J; junction bases left unmatched: 7. CDR3 length: 15 amino acids. The CDR3 protein is CASSEWQGVTTEAFF. CDR3 DNA: TGTGCCAGCAGTGAATGGCAGGGGGTGACCACTGAAGCTTTCTTT.

For this clone: The same CDR3 arises from other DNA sequences in this sample as well. This sequence joins TRBV29-1 and TRBJ2-6; D remains ambiguous. Deletions cut 4 bases from V and 4 bases from J, with 11 bases between. The CDR3 loop spans 14 amino acids. Germline CDR1 is SQVTM and CDR2 is ANQGSEA. This CDR3 is CSVGTSSGANVLTF. The CDR3 DNA reads as TGCAGCGTTGGCACCTCGAGCGGGGCCAACGTCCTGACTTTC.

The chain combines TRBV5-1 with TRBJ2-3, with D maybe TRBD1 (6 bases). The CDR3 is 13 amino acids. V was pared by 4 bases and J by 2 bases, with 8 bases between. CDR1 and CDR2 from the germline V gene are SGHRS and YFSETQ. In DNA form, the CDR3 reads TGCGCCAGCAGCCGGGACATCACAGATACGCAGTATTTT. Its translation is CASSRDITDTQYF.

The sample holds a few counts of this clone. V usage is TRBV5-1 and J usage is TRBJ2-1, with 7 positions matching TRBD1. Germline V gene sequence: CDR1 SGHRS, CDR2 YFSETQ. The CDR3 sequence is 14 residues long. V lost 5 bases, J lost 7 bases, and 9 bases stayed unmatched. The CDR3 protein is CASRYRDSYNEQFF. DNA of the CDR3: TGCGCCAGCAGGTACCGGGACAGCTATAATGAGCAGTTCTTC.